Shown below are 2 T cell receptor beta chains from a single sample sequenced in a study of chemoradiotherapy in HPV16-positive cancers. Using immunoSEQ multiplex PCR, the repertoire was profiled, and TCRdb retains in-frame clones only, with some absent. The sample has several thousand clones; 93% are singletons. The specimen was collected from a patient who underwent chemoradiotherapy. The receptors were sampled from a human donor with HPV-associated anogenital cancer.

As DNA, the CDR3 is TGTGCCAGTAGTATCTGGGAGTCCGGGGAGCTGTTTTTT. This translates into CASSIWESGELFF. J is TRBJ2-2 and V is TRBV19; D possibly corresponds to TRBD2 (5 bases). The CDR3 is 13 residues long. Germline V lookup: CDR1 LNHDA, CDR2 SQIVND (reference sequence). Trimming removed 3 bases at V and 6 bases at J, with 8 bases between. Complete variable domain (other parts from reference TRBV19 and TRBJ2-2): DGGITQSPKYLFRKEGQNVTLSCEQNLNHDAMYWYRQDPGQGLRLIYYSQIVNDFQKGDIAEGYSVSREKKESFPLTVTSAQKNPTAFYLCASSIWESGELFFGEGSRLTVL.

The genes are TRBV28 and TRBJ1-2, with D possibly matching TRBD1 (6 bases). The V and J ends lost 6 bases and 4 bases respectively, with 12 bases between them. The germline V gene encodes CDR1 MDHEN and CDR2 SYDVKM. The CDR3 is made up of 13 amino acids. CDR3 DNA sequence: TGTGCCAGCAGCTCCGGACAGACCTATGGCTACACCTTC. This gives the protein CASSSGQTYGYTF.